The clone carrying this TCR beta chain was seen a handful of times. Only in-frame clones appear in the TCRdb table, and some are missing; sequencing was by immunoSEQ multiplex PCR. Here the sample spans roughly 250,000 clones, roughly nine tenths being singletons. This entry comes from a study of blood T cell repertoires in COVID-19. Background on the study: Acute-phase and convalescent COVID-19 samples originated in the United States, Italy and Spain. The cDNA or gDNA used as material had been derived from T cells, B-cell-depleted T cells, or PBMCs.

Clinical history reported by participants formed the basis on which cohorts were assigned. V gave up 7 bases and J gave up 0 bases; unmatched junction bases: 6. This CDR3 comprises 15 residues. Germline values: CDR1 SNHLY, CDR2 FYNNEI. This sequence was found in a woman under 40 with acute COVID-19. Material for sequencing was PBMCs or T cells enriched from blood (not recorded which). The chain uses TRBV2 and TRBJ1-3; TRBD1 matches at 7 bases. CDR3 bases: TGTGCCAGCACCCTGGACAGGTCCTCTGGAAACACCATATATTTT. Its protein is CASTLDRSSGNTIYF.